Listed below are T cell receptor beta chains from one sample, sequenced in a study of immune evolution from preneoplasia to lung adenocarcinoma. Assay: immunoSEQ multiplex PCR; the TCRdb copy retains only in-frame clones and omits some. This sample carries approximately 14,000 clones, 81% of them seen once, and the ten largest clones take around 3%. Sample: FFPE minimally invasive lung adenocarcinoma tissue. The source of these receptors is a person aged 55-85 years with lung adenocarcinoma. Both conserved end residues are part of each CDR3. D genes are given only for firm matches. Clone sizes are given selectively: once, few, many, or a class where the clone is expanded.

CDR3 protein,CDR3 DNA,clone size,J gene,D gene,V gene
CASSIVEWRGRKLFF,TGTGCCAGTAGTATAGTTGAATGGAGAGGTAGAAAACTGTTTTTT,NA,TRBJ1-4,NA,TRBV19
CASSLGGSLDTQYF,TGTGCCAGTAGCCTAGGGGGTAGTTTGGATACGCAGTATTTT,NA,TRBJ2-3,NA,TRBV19
CASRDSNQPQHF,TGTGCCAGCAGGGACAGCAATCAGCCCCAGCATTTT,NA,TRBJ1-5,NA,TRBV2
CASSESLAGAYTQYF,TGTGCCAGCAGTGAAAGTCTAGCGGGAGCATATACGCAGTATTTT,NA,TRBJ2-3,TRBD2,TRBV2
CATSRDLTYEQYF,TGTGCCACCAGCAGAGATTTAACCTACGAGCAGTACTTC,NA,TRBJ2-7,NA,TRBV15
CASSTSGRWGELFF,TGTGCCAGCTCGACTAGCGGGAGATGGGGGGAGCTGTTTTTT,NA,TRBJ2-2,TRBD2,TRBV28
CASRGSSGNTIYF,TGCGCCAGCAGGGGATCCTCTGGAAACACCATATATTTT,NA,TRBJ1-3,NA,TRBV4-1
CASSPGQGANQPQHF,TGTGCCAGCAGCCCGGGACAGGGGGCGAATCAGCCCCAGCATTTT,NA,TRBJ1-5,TRBD1,TRBV9
CASSLLASGQWSSGNTIYF,TGTGCCAGCAGCTTATTGGCGTCGGGACAGTGGAGCTCTGGAAACACCATATATTTT,NA,TRBJ1-3,TRBD1,TRBV11-2
CAWSGQGLGKQYF,TGTGCCTGGAGTGGGCAGGGGCTGGGGAAGCAGTACTTC,NA,TRBJ2-7,NA,TRBV30
CASSSKDRVSTDTQYF,TGTGCCAGCAGCTCCAAGGACAGGGTTAGCACAGATACGCAGTATTTT,NA,TRBJ2-3,TRBD1,TRBV7-9
CASSAAGQGAWETQYF,TGTGCCAGCAGCGCCGCTGGCCAGGGGGCGTGGGAGACCCAGTACTTC,NA,TRBJ2-5,TRBD1,TRBV11-3
CASSVDRSYGYTF,TGTGCCAGCAGCGTGGACAGGAGCTATGGCTACACCTTC,NA,TRBJ1-2,TRBD1,TRBV2
CASSQPDHPSFWGYEQYF,TGCGCCAGCAGTCAACCCGACCATCCTAGCTTTTGGGGGTACGAGCAGTACTTC,NA,TRBJ2-7,NA,TRBV23-1
CASSVAEASGPQGTQYF,TGTGCCAGCAGCGTAGCTGAGGCTAGCGGACCCCAGGGGACCCAGTACTTC,NA,TRBJ2-5,TRBD2,TRBV9
CASGNRDNQPQHF,TGTGCCAGCGGTAACAGGGACAATCAGCCCCAGCATTTT,NA,TRBJ1-5,NA,TRBV2
CASSTPTVGNYGYTF,TGTGCCAGTAGTACCCCGACAGTCGGAAACTATGGCTACACCTTC,NA,TRBJ1-2,NA,TRBV19
CASSLYLSGVRTDTQYF,TGTGCCAGCAGCTTATACCTTAGCGGGGTACGCACAGATACGCAGTATTTT,NA,TRBJ2-3,TRBD2,TRBV11-2
CASSPWGVSSHNEQFF,TGTGCCAGCAGCCCCTGGGGGGTTAGCTCCCACAATGAGCAGTTCTTC,NA,TRBJ2-1,NA,TRBV7-3
CASSQEKGFGYTF,TGCGCCAGCAGCCAAGAAAAGGGCTTCGGCTACACCTTC,NA,TRBJ1-2,NA,TRBV4-3
CASSLERNTEAFF,TGTGCCAGCAGCTTAGAGCGGAACACTGAAGCTTTCTTT,NA,TRBJ1-1,NA,TRBV7-3
CAVGAGGAFGYTF,TGTGCCGTTGGGGCGGGGGGCGCCTTTGGCTACACCTTC,NA,TRBJ1-2,NA,TRBV28
CASSVGDRYNEQFF,TGTGCCAGCAGCGTAGGTGACCGTTACAATGAGCAGTTCTTC,few,TRBJ2-1,NA,TRBV9
CSVDTAKAFF,TGCAGCGTGGATACAGCGAAAGCTTTCTTT,NA,TRBJ1-1,NA,TRBV29-1
CASSLGLAGGLETQYF,TGCGCCAGCAGCCTAGGACTAGCGGGGGGGCTGGAGACCCAGTACTTC,NA,TRBJ2-5,TRBD2,TRBV5-1
CASSSAFGRSGGYF,TGTGCCAGCAGTTCCGCCTTCGGACGGAGCGGGGGGTATTTT,NA,TRBJ2-3,TRBD2,TRBV28
CASSATGLRGGEQFF,TGTGCCAGCAGCGCGACAGGACTCAGAGGAGGGGAGCAGTTCTTC,NA,TRBJ2-1,NA,TRBV7-3
CASRPETGLRNEQFF,TGTGCCAGCAGACCCGAGACAGGGTTAAGGAATGAGCAGTTCTTC,NA,TRBJ2-1,TRBD1,TRBV5-3
CASTTLAGGNYEQYF,TGTGCCAGCACCACCCTAGCGGGAGGGAACTACGAGCAGTACTTC,NA,TRBJ2-7,TRBD2,TRBV6-1
CSVADRKNTEAFF,TGCAGCGTAGCGGACAGGAAGAACACTGAAGCTTTCTTT,NA,TRBJ1-1,TRBD1,TRBV29-1
CASTQAEETQYF,TGTGCCAGCACCCAGGCCGAAGAGACCCAGTACTTC,NA,TRBJ2-5,NA,TRBV7-9
CASSLGVAGATDTQYF,TGCGCCAGCAGCTTGGGGGTAGCGGGGGCCACAGATACGCAGTATTTT,NA,TRBJ2-3,TRBD2,TRBV5-1
CAWSVGTASGNTIYF,TGTGCCTGGAGTGTAGGGACAGCCTCTGGAAACACCATATATTTT,few,TRBJ1-3,TRBD1,TRBV30
CAGRFKEVLETQYF,TGTGCCGGCCGGTTTAAGGAGGTTTTGGAGACCCAGTACTTC,NA,TRBJ2-5,NA,TRBV27
CAISEQMAVANEKLFF,TGTGCCATCAGTGAGCAGATGGCAGTTGCTAATGAAAAACTGTTTTTT,NA,TRBJ1-4,NA,TRBV10-3
CSVEGQGVGNTIYF,TGCAGCGTTGAGGGACAGGGGGTAGGAAACACCATATATTTT,NA,TRBJ1-3,TRBD1,TRBV29-1
CASSPHLYAGTEAFF,TGTGCCAGCAGCCCACACCTATATGCGGGGACTGAAGCTTTCTTT,few,TRBJ1-1,NA,TRBV9
CASSLTGTNTEAFF,TGTGCCAGCAGCTTGACAGGTACGAACACTGAAGCTTTCTTT,NA,TRBJ1-1,NA,TRBV7-8
CASTRGRQETQYF,TGTGCCAGCACCCGGGGAAGGCAAGAGACCCAGTACTTC,once,TRBJ2-5,NA,TRBV7-2
CATSRAGGGGSRRQPQHF,TGTGCCACCAGCAGAGCTGGGGGGGGCGGATCTCGTAGGCAGCCCCAGCATTTT,NA,TRBJ1-5,NA,TRBV15
CASGQGDQPQHF,TGTGCCAGCGGACAGGGAGATCAGCCCCAGCATTTT,NA,TRBJ1-5,TRBD1,TRBV27
CASSISGTGGPYEQYF,TGTGCCAGTAGTATTTCCGGGACAGGGGGTCCCTACGAGCAGTACTTC,NA,TRBJ2-7,TRBD1,TRBV19
CASSQRTGTPWEQYF,TGTGCCAGCAGCCAAAGGACCGGGACCCCGTGGGAGCAGTACTTC,NA,TRBJ2-7,NA,TRBV4-2
CASSPTSGRAFGDEQFF,TGTGCCAGCAGTCCGACTAGCGGGAGAGCGTTCGGCGATGAGCAGTTCTTC,NA,TRBJ2-1,TRBD2,TRBV7-3
CASSHRDFQDTQYF,TGTGCCAGCAGCCACCGGGACTTCCAAGATACGCAGTATTTT,NA,TRBJ2-3,NA,TRBV14
CASSLNRGDGETQYF,TGTGCCAGCAGCTTGAACAGGGGGGATGGAGAGACCCAGTACTTC,few,TRBJ2-5,TRBD1,TRBV5-4
CAISESTGSRSSGNTIYF,TGTGCCATCAGTGAGTCTACGGGGTCCCGGAGCTCTGGAAACACCATATATTTT,NA,TRBJ1-3,NA,TRBV10-3
CSVLAKNIQYF,TGCAGCGTCCTAGCCAAAAACATTCAGTACTTC,once,TRBJ2-4,NA,TRBV29-1
CASSATTGGGGEAFF,TGTGCCAGCAGTGCCACGACAGGGGGCGGGGGTGAAGCTTTCTTT,NA,TRBJ1-1,TRBD1,TRBV6-4
CASSTNYGYTF,TGTGCCAGCAGTACTAACTATGGCTACACCTTC,NA,TRBJ1-2,NA,TRBV6-1
CASSPGTLGNTEAFF,TGTGCCAGCAGCCCCGGGACCCTGGGGAACACTGAAGCTTTCTTT,NA,TRBJ1-1,NA,TRBV9
CASSELADTGELFF,TGTGCCAGCAGTGAACTAGCAGACACCGGGGAGCTGTTTTTT,NA,TRBJ2-2,NA,TRBV25-1
CASSLGTGTFF,TGTGCCAGCAGCTTAGGGACCGGGACTTTCTTT,NA,TRBJ1-1,NA,TRBV7-2
CASSLFDRYQETQYF,TGTGCCAGCAGCTTGTTCGACAGATACCAAGAGACCCAGTACTTC,NA,TRBJ2-5,NA,TRBV11-3
CASSTQGVSNQPQHF,TGTGCCAGCAGCACCCAGGGGGTTAGCAATCAGCCCCAGCATTTT,NA,TRBJ1-5,TRBD1,TRBV7-2